The T cell receptor beta chain described here comes from a study of blood T cell repertoires in COVID-19. On the study more broadly: There were acute and convalescent COVID-19 samples, and they came from the United States, Italy and Spain. T cells, B-cell-depleted T cells, or PBMCs provided the cDNA or gDNA that served as material.

Original handling: Amplification with reference gene primers provided the estimates of nucleated cell counts. Produced via immunoSEQ multiplex PCR; TCRdb's table is partial and in-frame only. The D gene and trimming were derived from the DNA, and the V and J assignments and clone size from that table. The data contain around 56,000 clones, over 80% of them singletons. This clone was seen only once. Germline CDR1 and CDR2: SGHRS and YFSETQ. The CDR3 has 14 residues. V was trimmed by 2 bases and J by 0 bases, leaving 7 bases between them. This chain joins TRBV5-1 and TRBJ2-3, with D tentatively TRBD1 (6 bases). The clonotype comes from a woman between 55 and 75 years old with active or convalescent COVID-19. Input material: peripheral blood. The CDR3 coding sequence is TGCGCCAGCAGCTTACAGGGAAGCACAGATACGCAGTATTTT. It specifies CASSLQGSTDTQYF.